This entry describes one TCR beta chain. Its antigen is unidentified. The sample belongs to a study of graft-versus-host responses after intestinal transplantation. Overall study context: The recipients all started with anti-thymocyte globulin induction and then took tacrolimus and steroids for 2 to 3 years. General study findings and limits: The recipient marrow held GvH clones, and some of them showed up first in ileum or blood. Association was observed between peak circulating GvH clone levels and early post-transplant HvG declines.

Here immunoSEQ multiplex PCR was the method, and the copy in TCRdb shows in-frame clones only, minus some. This repertoire shows roughly 62,000 clones, 90% to 95% found once; its top ten account for 2.5% to 3%. From germline, CDR1 is SGHRS and CDR2 YFSETQ. This CDR3 comprises 14 residues. V lost 7 bases, J lost 2 bases, and 6 bases stayed unmatched. This specimen was PBMCs, taken less than 130 days after intestinal transplantation. This chain links TRBV5-1 with TRBJ2-3; 8 nucleotides align to TRBD1. This clonotype originated in a human patient who received an intestinal transplant, so some T cells may come from the graft donor. The CDR3 bases are TGCGCCAGCGCTAGGGACAGGTCCACAGATACGCAGTATTTT. Its protein product is CASARDRSTDTQYF.